The clone carrying this T cell receptor beta chain came up a few times. Its antigen is as yet unknown. Naive CD8 T cells were sorted as CD8+CD4-CCR7+CD45RA+. The record originates from a study of molecular identifiers for immune sequencing clone quantification. Previously published methods and listed TCR primers were used for the bulk TCR libraries. TCRdb itself ran the PCR reads through MiXCR, one entry per CDR3 protein. The repertoire includes some 320,000 distinct CDR3 sequences, over 20% of them detected once, and 0.7% to 0.9% sits in the top ten. Study results and caveats: Spiked Jurkat TCR RNA equivalent to one cell was reportedly detectable in one million naive cells.

The CDR3 spans 12 residues. The V segment lost 3 bases and the J segment 15 bases; nucleotides outside the gene matches: 11. CDR1 is GTSNPN, CDR2 SVGIG, per germline (reference sequence). The source is a human donor in good health. Some libraries in this study had Jurkat cell RNA spiked in. The V call is TRBV30, the J call TRBJ2-1, with 7 bases aligning to TRBD2. The sequenced material came from naive CD8+ T cells from blood, with Jurkat cell RNA spiked in. Subset reported: FACS-sorted CD8+CD4-CCR7+CD45RA+ naive T cells. The CDR3 sequence: CAWSQPQRDMFF. CDR3 nucleotide sequence: TGTGCCTGGAGCCAACCTCAGCGGGATATGTTCTTC.